One and the same sample provided the 23 T cell receptor beta chains below, sequenced in a study of blood T cell repertoires in COVID-19. TCRdb keeps only in-frame clones here, not all; method: immunoSEQ multiplex PCR. The sample has tens of thousands of clones, 65% to 90% seen once; the top ten hold 25% to 35%. The sequenced material came from peripheral blood. Receptor source: a woman aged 80 or older with active or convalescent COVID-19.

The CDR3 DNA is TGCGCCAGCAGCTTGGCCGAGGCGGGGGCTATCAATGAGCAGTTCTTC. This translates into CASSLAEAGAINEQFF. The V gene is TRBV5-1, the J gene TRBJ2-1, with a possible D match to TRBD2 (7 bases). V gave up 0 bases and J gave up 6 bases, with 16 bases separating them. Germline CDR1 SGHRS, CDR2 YFSETQ. CDR3 length: 16 amino acids.

The chain combines TRBV6-2 or TRBV6-3 with TRBJ2-7, with 8 bases aligning to TRBD2. This CDR3 has 15 amino acids. Germline CDR1 is MNHEY and CDR2 is SVGEGT. V was clipped by 5 bases and J by 2 bases; unmatched bases: 8. The CDR3 protein is CASSTFAGGAYEQYF. CDR3 sequence (DNA): TGTGCCAGCAGTACCTTTGCGGGGGGCGCCTACGAGCAGTACTTC.

The chain carries TRBV29-1 and TRBJ2-3; TRBD1 or TRBD2 may be the D gene (5 bases each). The V gene's germline CDR1 is SQVTM and CDR2 ANQGSEA. Deletions cut 7 bases from V and 1 base from J, with 9 bases between. The CDR3 totals 12 residues. The CDR3 nucleotides read TGCAGCGCGGGGCGGGGCACAGATACGCAGTATTTT. Amino acids: CSAGRGTDTQYF.

This clone has only a few counts. The chain uses TRBV5-8 and TRBJ2-1; the match to TRBD2 covers 7 bases. The V gene end was trimmed by 0 bases and the J gene end by 3 bases; junction bases not matched to a gene: 6. This CDR3 has 16 amino acids. The germline V gene encodes CDR1 SGHTS and CDR2 YDEGEE. The CDR3 DNA reads TGTGCCAGCAGCTTGGCCGGCGGGGGACTCTACAATGAGCAGTTCTTC. This sequence encodes CASSLAGGGLYNEQFF.

A single count supports this clone. CDR3 in amino acids: CASSQDRGRGDTEAFF. The CDR3, as DNA: TGCGCCAGCAGCCAAGACAGGGGGCGTGGGGACACTGAAGCTTTCTTT. The V and J genes are TRBV4-3 and TRBJ1-1, with 8 bases aligning to TRBD1. After removal of 0 bases from V and 3 bases from J, the junction contained 6 bases not matched to a gene. The CDR3 sequence is 16 residues long. Germline V gene sequence: CDR1 LGHNA, CDR2 YSLEER.

DNA for the CDR3: TGCGCCAGCAGCCCGGGGGGCGGGCAAGAGACCCAGTACTTC. The encoded protein is CASSPGGGQETQYF. The gene calls are TRBV5-1 and TRBJ2-5; a weak D match, TRBD2 (7 bases). Germline CDR1 and CDR2: SGHRS and YFSETQ. The CDR3 is made up of 14 amino acids. V lost 4 bases and J lost 2, with 12 bases in between.

This chain connects TRBV6-5 to TRBJ2-7, with 12 bases aligning to TRBD1. Unmatched junction bases numbered 6, after V lost 4 bases and J lost 2 bases. Per the germline V gene, CDR1 is MNHEY and CDR2 is SVGAGI. The CDR3 has 16 residues. The CDR3 reads CASSSGTGGKTYEQYF. As DNA, the CDR3 is TGTGCCAGCAGTTCCGGGACAGGGGGCAAAACCTACGAGCAGTACTTC.

In its sample, this clone was seen a few times. The rearrangement uses TRBV28 and TRBJ1-5, with 12 bases fitting TRBD1. CDR1 and CDR2 (germline): MDHEN, SYDVKM. The CDR3 length is 14 residues. Germline trimming cut 6 bases from V and 9 bases from J; bases unmatched to any gene: 6. Here the CDR3 DNA reads TGTGCCAGCAGGGGACAGGGGGCGGGCTGGCCCCAGCATTTT. Its translation is CASRGQGAGWPQHF.

This chain connects TRBV19 to TRBJ1-6; D possibly corresponds to TRBD1 (6 bases). The length of the CDR3 is 12 residues. V shed 3 bases and J shed 15 bases, with 12 bases lying between them. Germline assignment: CDR1 LNHDA and CDR2 SQIVND (reference sequence). CDR3 coding DNA: TGTGCCAGTAGTATCGACAGGATATACCTCCACTTT. Protein product: CASSIDRIYLHF.

The chain carries TRBV24-1 and TRBJ2-6; TRBD1 agrees at 8 bases. The CDR3 has 18 residues. With 2 bases clipped from V and 4 bases from J, the junction kept 9 bases outside the gene matches. Per the germline V gene, CDR1 is KGHDR and CDR2 is SFDVKD. Here the CDR3 DNA reads TGTGCCACCAGTGATTCACGACAGGGGAAAAGGGGGGCCAACGTCCTGACTTTC. Amino acid sequence: CATSDSRQGKRGANVLTF.

This chain uses TRBV18 with TRBJ1-4; D is unclear. Germline-derived CDR1 and CDR2 are KGHSH and LQKENI. This CDR3 has 14 amino acids. V was cut by 4 bases and J by 5 bases, with 11 bases left in between. The CDR3 coding sequence is TGTGCCAGCTCACTAAAACGGGAAAATGAAAAACTGTTTTTT. It codes for CASSLKRENEKLFF.

This chain connects TRBV10-1 to TRBJ2-5, with no clear D. This CDR3 region has 13 residues. From germline, CDR1 is WNHNN and CDR2 SYGVQD (reference sequence). Deletions cut 3 bases from V and 4 bases from J, with 9 bases between. CDR3 coding DNA: TGCGCCAGCAGTGACCTTAGAGCAGAGACCCAGTACTTC. It specifies CASSDLRAETQYF.

The V gene is TRBV19, the J gene TRBJ2-7; TRBD2 is a possible D gene (5 bases). This CDR3 has 15 amino acids. Germline CDR1 LNHDA, CDR2 SQIVND (reference sequence). V shed 4 bases and J shed 0 bases, with 13 bases lying between them. CDR3 DNA sequence: TGTGCCAGTAGTACCTTTGGAGGATTCTCCTACGAGCAGTACTTC. As protein: CASSTFGGFSYEQYF.

The sample holds one count of this clone. This chain joins TRBV7-2 and TRBJ2-1; 9 bases are shared with TRBD1. J lost 7 bases, V lost 4 bases, and 5 bases had no gene match. Germline V gene sequence: CDR1 SGHTA, CDR2 FQGNSA. The CDR3 is 14 residues long. CDR3: CASSSNRGLNEQFF. CDR3 nucleotide sequence: TGTGCCAGCAGCTCAAACAGGGGGCTAAATGAGCAGTTCTTC.

This clone was counted only a few times. The chain couples TRBV10-3 to TRBJ1-1; D gene ambiguous. Germline values: CDR1 ENHRY, CDR2 SYGVKD. CDR3 length: 16 residues. The V gene lost 0 bases and the J gene lost 5 bases, with 16 bases spanning the gap. The CDR3 DNA follows: TGTGCCATCAGTGAGTCATTAGTTAAGGGAGGGACTGAAGCTTTCTTT. This translates into CAISESLVKGGTEAFF.

This clone was seen more than once but under ten times. The rearrangement uses TRBV4-3 and TRBJ2-3; 12 nucleotides match TRBD2. CDR1 and CDR2 (germline): LGHNA, YSLEER. J gave up 0 bases and V 0 bases, and 7 bases lay outside the gene matches. This CDR3 has 19 residues. As DNA, the CDR3 is TGCGCCAGCAGCCAAGAACTAGCGGGGGGCCTAACTAGCACAGATACGCAGTATTTT. This encodes CASSQELAGGLTSTDTQYF.

The gene calls are TRBV9 and TRBJ2-1; 12 bases line up with TRBD2. Losses at the gene ends were 1 base for V and 6 bases for J; bases not matched to a gene: 5. Germline CDR1 SGDLS, CDR2 YYNGEE. CDR3 length: 16 amino acids. CDR3 amino acids: CASSVNLAGGLNEQFF. The DNA for the CDR3 is TGTGCCAGCAGCGTAAATCTAGCGGGGGGGCTCAATGAGCAGTTCTTC.

The chain joins TRBV6-2 or TRBV6-3 to TRBJ2-1, with D possibly matching TRBD2 (7 bases). This CDR3 region has 15 residues. Germline CDR1 MNHEY, CDR2 SVGEGT. Trimming removed 5 bases from V and 6 bases from J, with 17 bases in between. The CDR3 DNA reads as TGTGCCAGCAGTCCCTGGCGCGGGGGCGGCAATGAGCAGTTCTTC. Encoded protein: CASSPWRGGGNEQFF.

This CDR3 is CASTQMGTHEKLFF. The CDR3 region has the DNA TGTGCCAGTACCCAAATGGGGACACATGAAAAACTGTTTTTT. The rearrangement joins TRBV19 to TRBJ1-4, with D maybe TRBD1 (6 bases). Germline V gene data show CDR1 as LNHDA and CDR2 as SQIVND (reference sequence). The germline V and J ends were trimmed by 7 bases and 6 bases, with 15 bases remaining between them. The CDR3 runs 14 residues.

This chain uses TRBV5-1 with TRBJ2-1; tentatively, D is TRBD1 (6 bases). The V gene's germline CDR1 is SGHRS and CDR2 YFSETQ. Deletions cut 0 bases from V and 3 bases from J, with 13 bases between. The CDR3 consists of 16 residues. The DNA for the CDR3 is TGCGCCAGCAGCTTGGAGGGGGTCCTACTCTACAATGAGCAGTTCTTC. It yields the protein CASSLEGVLLYNEQFF.

The CDR3 region is CASSLGGKLFF. Written as DNA, the CDR3 is TGTGCCAGCAGTCTGGGGGGGAAACTGTTTTTT. V is TRBV27 and J is TRBJ1-4; tentatively, D is TRBD1 (5 bases). The length of the CDR3 is 11 residues. V lost 5 bases, J lost 11 bases, and 9 bases lay in between. The germline V gene has CDR1 MNHEY and CDR2 SMNVEV (reference sequence).

The chain has TRBV29-1 and TRBJ1-1; 9 nucleotides line up with TRBD1. After removal of 7 bases from V and 5 bases from J, the junction contained 5 bases not matched to a gene. This CDR3 spans 12 amino acids. CDR1 and CDR2 from the germline V gene are SQVTM and ANQGSEA. The DNA of the CDR3 is TGCAGCGGTCAACAGGGGGCAACTGAAGCTTTCTTT. Translation gives CSGQQGATEAFF.

The chain links TRBV7-3 to TRBJ2-1; 11 nucleotides align to TRBD2. The length of the CDR3 is 15 residues. Germline CDR1 is SGHTA and CDR2 is FQGTGA. V dropped 0 bases and J dropped 8; count of bases not matched to a gene: 3. The CDR3: CASSLTSGGAHEQFF. Here the CDR3 DNA reads TGTGCCAGCAGCTTAACTAGCGGGGGGGCCCATGAGCAGTTCTTC.